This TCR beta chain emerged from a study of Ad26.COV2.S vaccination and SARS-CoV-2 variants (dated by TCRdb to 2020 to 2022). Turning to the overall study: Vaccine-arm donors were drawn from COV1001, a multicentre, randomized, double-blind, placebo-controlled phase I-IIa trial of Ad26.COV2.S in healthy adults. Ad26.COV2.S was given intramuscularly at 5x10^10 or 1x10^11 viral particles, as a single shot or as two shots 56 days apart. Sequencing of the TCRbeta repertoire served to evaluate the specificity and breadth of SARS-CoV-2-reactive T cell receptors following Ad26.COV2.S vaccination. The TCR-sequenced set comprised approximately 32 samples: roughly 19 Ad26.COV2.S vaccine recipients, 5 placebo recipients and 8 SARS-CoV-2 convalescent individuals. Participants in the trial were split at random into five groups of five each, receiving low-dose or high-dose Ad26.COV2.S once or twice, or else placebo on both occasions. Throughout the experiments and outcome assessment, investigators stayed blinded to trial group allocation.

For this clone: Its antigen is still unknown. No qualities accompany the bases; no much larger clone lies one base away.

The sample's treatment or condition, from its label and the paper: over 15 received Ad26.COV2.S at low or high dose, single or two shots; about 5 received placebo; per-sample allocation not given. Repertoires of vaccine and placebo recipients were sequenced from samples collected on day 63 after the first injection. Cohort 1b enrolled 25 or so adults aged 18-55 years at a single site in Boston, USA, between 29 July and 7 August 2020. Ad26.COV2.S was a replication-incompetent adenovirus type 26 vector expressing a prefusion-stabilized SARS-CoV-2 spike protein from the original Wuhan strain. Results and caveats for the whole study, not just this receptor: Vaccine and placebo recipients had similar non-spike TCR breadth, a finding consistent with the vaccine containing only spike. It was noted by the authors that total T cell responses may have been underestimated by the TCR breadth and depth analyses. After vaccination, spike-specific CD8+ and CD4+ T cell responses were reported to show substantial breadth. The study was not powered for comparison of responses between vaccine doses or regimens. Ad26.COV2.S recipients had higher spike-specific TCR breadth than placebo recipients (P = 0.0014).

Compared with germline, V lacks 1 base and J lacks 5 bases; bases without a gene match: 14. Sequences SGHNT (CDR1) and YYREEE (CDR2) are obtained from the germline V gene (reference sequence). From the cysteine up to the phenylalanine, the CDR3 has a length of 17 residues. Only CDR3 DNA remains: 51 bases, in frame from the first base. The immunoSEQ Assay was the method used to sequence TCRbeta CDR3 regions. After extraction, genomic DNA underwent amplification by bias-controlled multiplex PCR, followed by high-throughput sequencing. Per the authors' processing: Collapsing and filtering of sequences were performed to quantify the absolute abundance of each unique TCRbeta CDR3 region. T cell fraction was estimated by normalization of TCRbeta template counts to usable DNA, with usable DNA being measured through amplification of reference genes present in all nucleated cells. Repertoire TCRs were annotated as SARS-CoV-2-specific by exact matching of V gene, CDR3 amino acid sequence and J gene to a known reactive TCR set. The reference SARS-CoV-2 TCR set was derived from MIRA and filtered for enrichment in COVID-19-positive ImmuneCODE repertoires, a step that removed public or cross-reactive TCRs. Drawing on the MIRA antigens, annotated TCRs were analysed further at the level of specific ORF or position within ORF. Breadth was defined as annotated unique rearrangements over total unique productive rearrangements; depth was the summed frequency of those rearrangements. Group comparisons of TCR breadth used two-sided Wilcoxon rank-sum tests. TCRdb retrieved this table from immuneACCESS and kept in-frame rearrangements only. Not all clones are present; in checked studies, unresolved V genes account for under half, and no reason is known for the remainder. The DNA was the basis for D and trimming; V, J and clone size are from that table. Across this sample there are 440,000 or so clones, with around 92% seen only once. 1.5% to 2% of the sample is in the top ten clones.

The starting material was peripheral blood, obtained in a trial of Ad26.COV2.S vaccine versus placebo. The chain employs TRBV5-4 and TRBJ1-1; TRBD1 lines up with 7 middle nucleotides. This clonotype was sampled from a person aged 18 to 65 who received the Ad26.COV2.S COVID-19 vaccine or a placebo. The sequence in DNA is TGTGCCAGCAGCTTGATAACAGGGGTCCCCCCGATGACTGAAGCTTTCTTT. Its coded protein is CASSLITGVPPMTEAFF. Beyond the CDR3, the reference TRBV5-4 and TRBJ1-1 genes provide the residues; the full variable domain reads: ETGVTQSPTHLIKTRGQQVTLRCSSQSGHNTVSWYQQALGQGPQFIFQYYREEENGRGNFPPRFSGLQFPNYSSELNVNALELDDSALYLCASSLITGVPPMTEAFFGQGTRLTVV.